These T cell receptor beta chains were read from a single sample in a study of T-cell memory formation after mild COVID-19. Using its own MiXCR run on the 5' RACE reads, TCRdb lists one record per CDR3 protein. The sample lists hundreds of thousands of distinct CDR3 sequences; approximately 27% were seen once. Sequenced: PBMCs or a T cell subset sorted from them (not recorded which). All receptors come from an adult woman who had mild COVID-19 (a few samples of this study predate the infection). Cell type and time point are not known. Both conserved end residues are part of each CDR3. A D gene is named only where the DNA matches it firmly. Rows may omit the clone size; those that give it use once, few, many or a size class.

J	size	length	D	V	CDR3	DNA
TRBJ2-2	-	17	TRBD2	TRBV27	CASSLSGGRAHTGELFF	TGTGCCAGCAGTTTATCGGGCGGGAGGGCTCACACCGGGGAGCTGTTTTTT
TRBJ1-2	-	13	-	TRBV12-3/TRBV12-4	CASSFRAGVGYTF	TGTGCCAGCAGTTTCCGGGCAGGGGTCGGCTACACCTTC
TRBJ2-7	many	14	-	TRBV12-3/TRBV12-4	CASSGQLAGYEQYF	TGTGCCAGCAGCGGACAGCTGGCAGGCTACGAGCAGTACTTC
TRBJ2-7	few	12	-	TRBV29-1	CSVAGASYEQYF	TGCAGCGTTGCGGGAGCCTCCTACGAGCAGTACTTC
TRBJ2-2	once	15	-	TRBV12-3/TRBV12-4	CASSFGGLNTGELFF	TGTGCCAGCAGTTTTGGGGGTTTGAACACCGGGGAGCTGTTTTTT
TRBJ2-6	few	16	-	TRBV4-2	CASSQAANSGANVLTF	TGTGCCAGCAGCCAAGCGGCGAACTCTGGGGCCAACGTCCTGACTTTC
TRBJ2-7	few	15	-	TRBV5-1	CASSLESTVSYEQYF	TGCGCCAGCAGCTTGGAGTCGACAGTTTCCTACGAGCAGTACTTC
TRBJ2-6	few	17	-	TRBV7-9	CASSPLTELSGANVLTF	TGTGCCAGCAGCCCCCTGACAGAGCTCTCTGGGGCCAACGTCCTGACTTTC
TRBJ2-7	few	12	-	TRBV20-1	CSAGTEPYEQYF	TGCAGTGCTGGGACCGAGCCCTACGAGCAGTACTTC
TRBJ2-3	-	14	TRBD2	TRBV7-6	CASSPYWTSGGRSF	TGTGCCAGCAGCCCCTATTGGACTAGCGGGGGGCGATCCTTT
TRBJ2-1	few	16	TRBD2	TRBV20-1	CSARERTSGERNEQFF	TGCAGTGCTAGAGAGAGGACTAGCGGCGAACGAAATGAGCAGTTCTTC
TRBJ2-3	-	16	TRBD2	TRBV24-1	CATSDLLAGDTDTQYF	TGTGCCACCAGTGATTTACTAGCGGGAGACACAGATACGCAGTATTTT
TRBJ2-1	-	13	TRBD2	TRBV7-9	CASSFSGNNEQFF	TGTGCCAGCAGCTTTAGCGGGAACAATGAGCAGTTCTTC
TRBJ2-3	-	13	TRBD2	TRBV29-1	CSVIGRMTDTQYF	TGCAGCGTAATCGGGAGGATGACAGATACGCAGTATTTT
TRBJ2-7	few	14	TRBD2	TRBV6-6	CASSKLAGEGEQYF	TGTGCCAGCAGTAAACTAGCGGGAGAAGGCGAGCAGTACTTC
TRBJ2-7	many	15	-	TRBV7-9	CASSHGTEDIYEQYF	TGTGCCAGCAGCCACGGGACGGAGGACATCTACGAGCAGTACTTC
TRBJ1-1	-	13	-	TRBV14	CASSQDLLAEAFF	TGTGCCAGCAGCCAAGATCTACTGGCTGAAGCTTTCTTT
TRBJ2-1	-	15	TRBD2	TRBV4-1	CASSQSLAGENEQFF	TGCGCCAGCAGCCAATCACTAGCGGGAGAAAATGAGCAGTTCTTC
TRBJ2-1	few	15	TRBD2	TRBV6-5	CASSYRTSGYNEQFF	TGTGCCAGCAGTTATAGGACTAGCGGGTACAATGAGCAGTTCTTC
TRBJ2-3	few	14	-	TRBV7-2	CASSRLTSTDTQYF	TGTGCCAGCAGCCGACTCACTAGCACAGATACGCAGTATTTT
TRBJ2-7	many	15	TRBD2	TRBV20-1	CSARRLAGEVGEQYF	TGCAGTGCTAGGAGACTAGCGGGAGAAGTTGGGGAGCAGTACTTC
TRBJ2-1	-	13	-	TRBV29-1	CSVDGFGGNEQFF	TGCAGCGTTGACGGCTTTGGTGGCAATGAGCAGTTCTTC
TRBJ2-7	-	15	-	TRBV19	CASSITLDSSYEQYF	TGTGCCAGTAGTATCACCTTGGACAGCTCCTACGAGCAGTACTTC
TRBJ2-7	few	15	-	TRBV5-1	CASSLEPANPYEQYF	TGCGCCAGCAGCTTGGAGCCAGCAAATCCCTACGAGCAGTACTTC
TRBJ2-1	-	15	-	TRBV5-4	CASGTTGYLVNEQFF	TGTGCCAGCGGGACAACAGGGTACCTAGTGAATGAGCAGTTCTTC